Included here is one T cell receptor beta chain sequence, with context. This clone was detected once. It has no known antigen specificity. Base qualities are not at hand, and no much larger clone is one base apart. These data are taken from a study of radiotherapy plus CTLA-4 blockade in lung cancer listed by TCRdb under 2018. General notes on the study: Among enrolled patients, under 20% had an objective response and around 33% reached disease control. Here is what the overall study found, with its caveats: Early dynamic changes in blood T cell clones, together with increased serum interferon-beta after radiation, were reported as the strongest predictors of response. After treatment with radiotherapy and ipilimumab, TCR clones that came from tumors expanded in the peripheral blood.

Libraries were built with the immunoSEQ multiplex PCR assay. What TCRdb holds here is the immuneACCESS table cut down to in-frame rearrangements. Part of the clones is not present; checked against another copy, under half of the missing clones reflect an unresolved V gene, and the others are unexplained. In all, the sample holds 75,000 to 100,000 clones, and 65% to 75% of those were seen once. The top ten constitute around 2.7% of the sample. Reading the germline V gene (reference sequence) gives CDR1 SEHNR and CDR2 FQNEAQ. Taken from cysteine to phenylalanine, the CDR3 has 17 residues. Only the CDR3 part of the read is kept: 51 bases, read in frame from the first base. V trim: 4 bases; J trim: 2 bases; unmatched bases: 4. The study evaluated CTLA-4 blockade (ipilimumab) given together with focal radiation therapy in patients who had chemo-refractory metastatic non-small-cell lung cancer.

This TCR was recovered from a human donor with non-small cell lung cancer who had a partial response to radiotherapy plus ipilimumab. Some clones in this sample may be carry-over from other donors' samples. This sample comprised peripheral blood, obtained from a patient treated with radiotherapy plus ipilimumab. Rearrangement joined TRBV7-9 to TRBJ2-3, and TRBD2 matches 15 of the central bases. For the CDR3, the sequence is CASSSGLAGGDTDTQYF. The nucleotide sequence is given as TGTGCCAGCAGCTCCGGACTAGCGGGAGGGGACACAGATACGCAGTATTTT. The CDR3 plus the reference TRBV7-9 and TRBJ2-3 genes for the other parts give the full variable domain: DTGVSQNPRHKITKRGQNVTFRCDPISEHNRLYWYRQTLGQGPEFLTYFQNEAQLEKSRLLSDRFSAERPKGSFSTLEIQRTEQGDSAMYLCASSSGLAGGDTDTQYFGPGTRLTVL.